This T cell receptor (beta chain) originates from a study of OX40 agonist ivuxolimab in advanced cancers. The assay was immunoSEQ multiplex PCR, and TCRdb's table has in-frame clones only and misses some. The sample lists 30,000 to 40,000 clones; approximately 89% were seen once. CDR3 length: 14 residues. The V and J ends lost 3 bases and 4 bases, in that order; junction bases with no gene match: 5. CDR1 is MGHRA, CDR2 YSYEKL, per germline. This clone was counted a few times. The starting material was CD4+ or CD8+ T cells sorted from blood, obtained in a trial of the OX40 agonist ivuxolimab. The receptor's source is an adult with an advanced solid tumor such as melanoma, head and neck, liver or kidney cancer. The chain couples TRBV4-1 to TRBJ2-7, with 8 bases that match TRBD2. The CDR3 sequence: CASSHGTSLYEQYF. The CDR3 DNA is TGCGCCAGCAGCCACGGGACTAGTTTGTACGAGCAGTACTTC.